This TCR beta chain was obtained from a study of beta chain features in type 1 diabetes. Central memory, naive, regulatory and stem cell-like memory CD4+ cells were sorted by CD45RO/CCR7/CD25/CD127/CD95/CD27. This clone was seen only a few times. The sample carries other DNA sequences with the same CDR3. The V end lost 5 bases, the J end lost 2 bases, and 3 bases lay between the germline ends. This CDR3 has 11 residues. Germline values: CDR1 MDHEN, CDR2 SYDVKM. All of the isolated RNA was reverse transcribed, so expressed TCRB transcripts were sequenced. Sequencing was performed with immunoSEQ multiplex PCR; in TCRdb, only in-frame clones are kept and a portion is missing. This table has about 620,000 clones, about a sixth appearing once.

The sequencing input was naive CD4+ T cells from blood. The sequence came from a man younger than 35 in good health. The chain has TRBV28 and TRBJ2-5; D gene unclear. This CDR3 reads CASSLQETQYF. DNA of the CDR3: TGTGCCAGCAGTCTTCAAGAGACCCAGTACTTC. Based on the CDR3 plus reference TRBV28 and TRBJ2-5, the full variable domain is DVKVTQSSRYLVKRTGEKVFLECVQDMDHENMFWYRQDPGLGLRLIYFSYDVKMKEKGDIPEGYSVSREKKERFSLILESASTNQTSMYLCASSLQETQYFGPGTRLLVL.